Here is one T cell receptor (beta chain) with its context. The sequenced template was cDNA made from the entire isolated RNA. TCRdb's copy holds only in-frame clones and misses some; the assay was immunoSEQ multiplex PCR. The sample includes 900,000 or so clones, around a sixth of them seen just once. The data derive from a study of beta chain features in type 1 diabetes. Germline-derived CDR1 and CDR2 are MDHEN and SYDVKM. The CDR3 is 14 amino acids. The V end lost 5 bases, the J end lost 1 base, and 11 bases lay between the germline ends. This clonotype was obtained from a woman under 30 in good health. Specimen: naive CD4+ T cells from blood. The V and J genes are TRBV28 and TRBJ2-5, with D possibly being TRBD1 (5 bases). CDR3 sequence reads: CASSTYRTQETQYF. In DNA form, the CDR3 reads TGTGCCAGCAGTACCTACAGGACCCAAGAGACCCAGTACTTC.